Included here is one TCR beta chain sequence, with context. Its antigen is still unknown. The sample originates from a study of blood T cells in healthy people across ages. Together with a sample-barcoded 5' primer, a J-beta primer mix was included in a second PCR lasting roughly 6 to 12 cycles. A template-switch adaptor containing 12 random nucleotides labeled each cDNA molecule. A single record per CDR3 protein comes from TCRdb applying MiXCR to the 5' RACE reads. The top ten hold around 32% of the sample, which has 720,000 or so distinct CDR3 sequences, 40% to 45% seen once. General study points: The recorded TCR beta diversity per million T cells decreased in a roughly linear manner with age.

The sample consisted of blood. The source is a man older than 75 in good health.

CDR3 nucleotide sequence: TGTGCCAGCAGCTCCCGTAGCGGGAGATCGGATACGCAGTATTTT. This gives the protein CASSSRSGRSDTQYF. The chain uses TRBV7-2 and TRBJ2-3; 9 nucleotides line up with TRBD2. Germline V gene data show CDR1 as SGHTA and CDR2 as FQGNSA. The V segment lost 4 bases and the J segment 6 bases; nucleotides outside the gene matches: 8. This CDR3 is 15 amino acids long.